The 8 T cell receptor beta chains reported below all come from one sample, sequenced in a study of T cell responses to AZD1222 COVID-19 vaccine (dated by TCRdb to about 2021). The time point label for this specimen denotes: baseline before first vaccination. Library method: the immunoSEQ multiplex PCR assay. TCRdb provides this immuneACCESS table in a form limited to in-frame rearrangements. Some clones are lacking; in checked studies, under half of them reflect an unresolved V gene, and why the rest are absent is not known. This sample lists 130,000 to 150,000 clones; approximately 90% were detected once. The top ten constitute around 1.9% of the sample. Sequences were derived from peripheral blood, sampled on day 0 of AZD1222 vaccination. Source of these receptors: an adult in good health.

This clone was seen a few times. The identical CDR3 is also encoded by other nucleotide sequences in the sample. V and J are TRBV5-1 and TRBJ1-5; no clear D gene. The germline V and J ends were trimmed by 0 bases and 0 bases, with 1 base remaining between them. This CDR3 comprises 13 residues. Germline V lookup: CDR1 SGHRS, CDR2 YFSETQ. CDR3 DNA: TGCGCCAGCAGCTTGGATAGCAATCAGCCCCAGCATTTT. Encoded protein: CASSLDSNQPQHF.

This chain uses TRBV3-1 (or the pseudogene TRBV3-2) with TRBJ2-7; D call uncertain. CDR3 size: 13 residues. CDR1 is LGHDT, CDR2 YNNKEL, per germline (reference sequence). The V gene lost 2 bases and the J gene lost 1 base, with 6 bases spanning the gap. The DNA of the CDR3 is TGTGCCAGCAGCCAACCAGGATCCTACGAGCAGTACTTC. Translating it yields CASSQPGSYEQYF.

CDR3 in amino acids: CASSIGGQGSYGYTF. CDR3 nucleotides: TGTGCCAGTAGTATAGGTGGGCAGGGGAGCTATGGCTACACCTTC. This chain uses TRBV19 with TRBJ1-2; TRBD1 might be the D (6 bases). The CDR3 totals 15 residues. V was clipped by 1 base and J by 4 bases, with 13 bases between them. From germline, CDR1 is LNHDA and CDR2 SQIVND (reference sequence).

V usage is TRBV7-9 and J usage is TRBJ2-2, with TRBD2 matching 10 bases. V shed 2 bases, J shed 6 bases, and the junction held 0 bases outside the gene matches. CDR3 length: 14 amino acids. Germline V CDR1 and CDR2: SEHNR, FQNEAQ (reference sequence). CDR3 amino acids: CASSLLAGAGELFF. The CDR3 DNA reads as TGTGCCAGCAGCTTACTAGCGGGAGCCGGGGAGCTGTTTTTT.

This CDR3 reads CASSIATQETQYF. The CDR3 DNA follows: TGTGCCAGTAGTATAGCCACTCAAGAGACCCAGTACTTC. The chain uses TRBV19 and TRBJ2-5; D unclear. From germline, CDR1 is LNHDA and CDR2 SQIVND (reference sequence). Trimming removed 1 base from V and 2 bases from J, with 5 bases in between. The CDR3 runs to 13 residues.

V gene TRBV11-2 combines with J gene TRBJ1-6; 11 bases are shared with TRBD1. Trimming cost V 0 bases and J 9 bases; bases outside gene matches: 7. CDR1 is SGHAT, CDR2 FQNNGV, per germline. The CDR3 loop spans 17 amino acids. The CDR3 is CASSLDRTGGLPSPLHF. The DNA for the CDR3 is TGTGCCAGCAGCTTAGACCGGACAGGGGGCCTTCCTTCACCCCTCCACTTT.

This chain connects TRBV7-3 to TRBJ2-1, with D perhaps TRBD1 (6 bases). The CDR3 length is 15 residues. V was pared by 6 bases and J by 4 bases, with 16 bases between. Germline lookup yields CDR1 SGHTA and CDR2 FQGTGA. The CDR3 nucleotides are TGTGCCAGCAGAGCCGGGACAACGCCTTACAATGAGCAGTTCTTC. This gives the protein CASRAGTTPYNEQFF.

The J gene is TRBJ1-5, the V gene TRBV2; possibly TRBD1 for D (5 bases). Germline CDR1 and CDR2: SNHLY and FYNNEI. The CDR3 is 15 residues long. Trimming took 2 bases from V and 6 from J, leaving 14 bases between them. The CDR3, as DNA: TGTGCCAGCAGTGAAAGGCGTCAGGGCGGTCAGCCCCAGCATTTT. It is translated as CASSERRQGGQPQHF.